These 28 T cell receptor beta chains were all obtained from the same sample, sequenced in a study of T cells in Graves' hyperthyroidism and ophthalmopathy. Researchers took RNA transcripts and amplified the TCR beta CDR3 regions from them. During a first-round RT-PCR of the TCR CDR3, the HTBI primer set was used. From the multiplex PCR reads, TCRdb called clonotypes with MiXCR, one entry per CDR3 protein. Of roughly 700,000 distinct CDR3 sequences listed, 17% are singletons. The sample was blood. These receptors were obtained from a man in his fifties with Graves' hyperthyroidism.

There are a few counts of this clonotype. The chain couples TRBV10-2 to TRBJ2-3; 7 bases agree with TRBD2. The CDR3 is made up of 16 amino acids. Germline-derived CDR1 and CDR2 are WSHSY and SAAADI. With V trimmed by 3 bases and J by 5 bases, 11 bases remained unmatched. The CDR3 DNA follows: TGCGCCAGCAGTGAAGGTGGTGGCCGGGAGGTAGATACGCAGTATTTT. It encodes CASSEGGGREVDTQYF.

This clonotype occurred a few times. This chain joins TRBV5-1 and TRBJ2-7; D perhaps matches TRBD2 (6 bases). CDR1 is SGHRS, CDR2 YFSETQ, per germline. Trimming removed 2 bases from V and 6 bases from J, with 12 bases in between. The CDR3 is 13 residues long. CDR3 DNA: TGCGCCAGCAGCTTCCCGGGAGTTTCCGAGCAGTACTTC. Its translation: CASSFPGVSEQYF.

In its sample, this clonotype was seen many times. The chain has TRBV11-2 and TRBJ2-3; 9 bases map to TRBD2. CDR1 is SGHAT, CDR2 FQNNGV, per germline. The junction had 4 bases not matched to a gene; V was cut back by 3 bases and J by 3 bases. This CDR3 has 15 residues. CDR3 sequence reads: CASSFQAGGTDTQYF. The CDR3 DNA sequence: TGTGCCAGCAGCTTCCAAGCGGGAGGTACAGATACGCAGTATTTT.

Turning to this clonotype: Given a much more abundant clone one base away, this may be a read error. V usage is TRBV28 and J usage is TRBJ2-1, with TRBD2 matching over 7 bases. The CDR3 length is 18 residues. The junction had 16 bases not matched to a gene; V was cut back by 5 bases and J by 3 bases. Per germline, CDR1 MDHEN and CDR2 SYDVKM. CDR3 sequence reads: CASSLPRSGGPFYNEQFF. CDR3 in DNA: TGTGCCAGCAGTCTCCCGAGGTCGGGGGGACCTTTCTACAATGAGCAGTTCTTC.

At least ten counts were recorded for this clonotype. The chain employs TRBV6-2 or TRBV6-3 and TRBJ1-1; no clear D gene. Germline lookup yields CDR1 MNHEY and CDR2 SVGEGT. The V gene lost 5 bases and the J gene lost 1 base, with 11 bases spanning the gap. The CDR3 totals 14 residues. Here the CDR3 reads CASSKTNSNTEAFF. The CDR3 nucleotides read TGTGCCAGCAGTAAAACCAATTCGAACACTGAAGCTTTCTTT.

This clonotype was recorded at least ten times. This sequence joins TRBV19 and TRBJ2-1; 10 positions agree with TRBD2. The CDR3 runs 15 residues. With V trimmed by 1 base and J by 4 bases, 1 base remained unmatched. Germline lookup yields CDR1 LNHDA and CDR2 SQIVND (reference sequence). The CDR3 nucleotides read TGTGCCAGTAGTATAGCAGCGGGAGGGTACAATGAGCAGTTCTTC. This sequence encodes CASSIAAGGYNEQFF.

V gene TRBV7-2 combines with J gene TRBJ2-2; D gene ambiguous. The CDR3 totals 13 residues. The germline V and J ends were trimmed by 4 bases and 6 bases, with 9 bases remaining between them. Looked up from germline, CDR1 is SGHTA and CDR2 is FQGNSA. CDR3 amino acids: CASSSYTAGELFF. The CDR3 coding sequence is TGTGCCAGCAGCTCCTACACCGCCGGGGAGCTGTTTTTT.

As to this clonotype: A read error may be the cause here, since a much bigger clone is one base away. J is TRBJ2-7 and V is TRBV9; tentatively, D is TRBD1 (5 bases). Germline CDR1 SGDLS, CDR2 YYNGEE. The V gene lost 3 bases and the J gene lost 2 bases, with 9 bases spanning the gap. The CDR3 consists of 13 residues. This CDR3 is CASSAGHAYEQYV. The CDR3 DNA sequence: TGTGCCAGCAGCGCCGGACACGCCTACGAGCAGTACGTC.

This clonotype has a handful of counts. This chain links TRBV10-3 with TRBJ1-5; D is uncertain. The CDR3 runs to 15 residues. Germline lookup yields CDR1 ENHRY and CDR2 SYGVKD. Deletions cut 3 bases from V and 4 bases from J, with 13 bases between. As DNA, the CDR3 is TGTGCCATCAGTGAAGGGCGTACAAATAATCAGCCCCAGCATTTT. Encoded protein: CAISEGRTNNQPQHF.

In its sample, this clonotype was seen a few times. This chain links TRBV7-2 with TRBJ1-2, with TRBD1 as a possible D gene (5 bases). In germline, CDR1 is SGHTA, CDR2 FQGNSA. V was cut by 1 base and J by 0 bases, with 9 bases left in between. This CDR3 spans 15 amino acids. The CDR3 coding sequence is TGTGCCAGCAGCTTAGACCCGGGACCTAACTATGGCTACACCTTC. It specifies CASSLDPGPNYGYTF.

The chain has TRBV29-1 and TRBJ2-1; 14 nucleotides match TRBD2. Unmatched junction bases numbered 10, after V lost 6 bases and J lost 0 bases. The CDR3 runs to 18 residues. CDR1 and CDR2 from the germline V gene are SQVTM and ANQGSEA. The CDR3 bases are TGCAGCGTGGCCGGGACTAGCGGGGGAAGGAGCTCCTACAATGAGCAGTTCTTC. Amino acid sequence: CSVAGTSGGRSSYNEQFF.

The genes are TRBV10-2 and TRBJ1-4; maybe TRBD1 (5 bases). CDR1 and CDR2 (germline): WSHSY, SAAADI. CDR3 size: 14 residues. Trimming left V 10 bases short and J 8 bases short, with 20 bases between. The CDR3 loop is CATAGGNLVEKLFF. The DNA for the CDR3 is TGCGCCACCGCGGGGGGAAACCTCGTGGAAAAACTGTTTTTT.

This clonotype was detected ten times or more. V and J are TRBV28 and TRBJ1-3, with D unresolved. V lost 6 bases to trimming and J lost 0 bases, with 18 bases between them. The CDR3 loop spans 17 amino acids. Per the germline V gene, CDR1 is MDHEN and CDR2 is SYDVKM. The DNA for the CDR3 is TGTGCCAGCAGGAATCCCTACCGATTCTCCTCTGGAAACACCATATATTTT. It encodes CASRNPYRFSSGNTIYF.

This clonotype was seen ten or more times. CDR3 in amino acids: CASSFSGGARGGETQYF. Written as DNA, the CDR3 is TGTGCCAGCAGCTTCTCGGGGGGGGCCAGGGGAGGAGAGACCCAGTACTTC. The V gene is TRBV11-2, the J gene TRBJ2-5; 8 bases match TRBD2. Trimming took 3 bases from V and 4 from J; bases not matched to a gene: 13. Germline values: CDR1 SGHAT, CDR2 FQNNGV. This CDR3 has 17 residues. Full variable domain (missing parts from reference TRBV11-2 and TRBJ2-5): EAGVAQSPRYKIIEKRQSVAFWCNPISGHATLYWYQQILGQGPKLLIQFQNNGVVDDSQLPKDRFSAERLKGVDSTLKIQPAKLEDSAVYLCASSFSGGARGGETQYFGPGTRLLVL.

For this clonotype: A single base separates this from a much larger clone, so it may be a read error. This chain uses TRBV12-3 or TRBV12-4 with TRBJ2-6; D unclear. V lost 5 bases and J lost 2, with 10 bases in between. The CDR3 loop spans 15 amino acids. Written as DNA, the CDR3 is TGTGCCAGCAGTCCTGCAGAGACTGGGGCCAACGTCCTGACTTTC. As protein: CASSPAETGANVLTF.

This clonotype was counted ten times or more. This chain links TRBV11-3 with TRBJ2-7; TRBD1 might be the D (6 bases). The V end lost 0 bases, the J end lost 6 bases, and 15 bases lay between the germline ends. This CDR3 is 15 amino acids long. CDR1 and CDR2 (germline): SGHNT, YENEEA. CDR3 sequence reads: CASSLDPTGTSEQYF. The CDR3 region has the DNA TGTGCCAGCAGCTTAGACCCGACAGGTACAAGCGAGCAGTACTTC.

This clonotype was seen a handful of times. V and J are TRBV29-1 and TRBJ2-5; D possibly corresponds to TRBD2 (6 bases). V shed 6 bases and J shed 0 bases, with 20 bases lying between them. CDR1 is SQVTM and CDR2 is ANQGSEA in the germline V gene. There are 16 residues in the CDR3. As DNA, the CDR3 is TGCAGCGTCACAGGAGGGCCCTACCCGTACCAAGAGACCCAGTACTTC. The encoded protein is CSVTGGPYPYQETQYF. The variable domain in full, completed from reference TRBV29-1 and TRBJ2-5, reads SAVISQKPSRDICQRGTSLTIQCQVDSQVTMMFWYRQQPGQSLTLIATANQGSEATYESGFVIDKFPISRPNLTFSTLTVSNMSPEDSSIYLCSVTGGPYPYQETQYFGPGTRLLVL.

This clonotype was found a few times. The V and J genes are TRBV7-2 and TRBJ1-5; a possible D gene is TRBD1 (5 bases). The germline V gene has CDR1 SGHTA and CDR2 FQGNSA. V dropped 2 bases and J dropped 3 bases, with 14 bases sitting between them. The CDR3 length is 16 residues. CDR3 loop: CASSLLGVANNQPQHF. The CDR3 DNA is TGTGCCAGCAGCTTATTAGGGGTTGCCAACAATCAGCCCCAGCATTTT.

Only one count was recorded for this clonotype. A clone one base away is much larger, so this may be a read error. V gene TRBV7-9 combines with J gene TRBJ2-7; 7 bases match TRBD2. Looked up from germline, CDR1 is SEHNR and CDR2 is FQNEAQ (reference sequence). The V and J ends lost 0 bases and 5 bases, in that order; junction bases with no gene match: 16. There are 18 residues in the CDR3. The CDR3 loop is CASSLAAGGSILSNEQYF. DNA of the CDR3: TGTGCCAGCAGCTTAGCGGCTGGCGGGAGTATCCTGTCTAACGAGCAGTACTTC.

This clonotype occurred many times. The rearrangement joins TRBV12-3 or TRBV12-4 to TRBJ1-1, with 7 nucleotides matching TRBD1. This CDR3 comprises 13 residues. J lost 7 bases, V lost 2 bases, and 4 bases had no gene match. CDR3 region: CASSLPGQFEAFF. The DNA of the CDR3 is TGTGCCAGCAGTTTACCGGGACAGTTTGAAGCTTTCTTT.

This clonotype has ten or more counts. The rearrangement joins TRBV11-2 to TRBJ2-3; a weak D match, TRBD2 (5 bases). Per the germline V gene, CDR1 is SGHAT and CDR2 is FQNNGV. This CDR3 region has 15 residues. The V gene lost 3 bases and the J gene lost 1 base, with 11 bases spanning the gap. DNA of the CDR3: TGTGCCAGCAGCTTGACTATAGCCCGCACAGATACGCAGTATTTT. This sequence encodes CASSLTIARTDTQYF.

This clonotype showed up many times. V is TRBV12-3 or TRBV12-4 and J is TRBJ2-5; the D gene is possibly TRBD2 (6 bases). The CDR3 consists of 15 residues. V dropped 3 bases and J dropped 2 bases, with 13 bases sitting between them. The CDR3 coding sequence is TGTGCCAGCAGTTTGGTAGCGGATACTCAAGAGACCCAGTACTTC. This encodes CASSLVADTQETQYF.

This clonotype was recorded a few times. This chain uses TRBV7-2 with TRBJ2-1, with unresolved D. This CDR3 is 14 amino acids long. Trimming shortened V by 5 bases and J by 5 bases, and 13 bases separated the two germline ends. Germline V lookup: CDR1 SGHTA, CDR2 FQGNSA. In nucleotides, the CDR3 is TGTGCCAGCAGCCGGACCCAGCTCCACAATGAGCAGTTCTTC. Translating gives CASSRTQLHNEQFF.

This rearrangement joins TRBV3-1 to TRBJ2-2; TRBD2 aligns across 7 bases. The V gene's germline CDR1 is LGHDT and CDR2 YNNKEL (reference sequence). Germline trimming cut 8 bases from V and 2 bases from J; bases unmatched to any gene: 8. The CDR3 is 15 residues long. This chain's CDR3 is CASELGGSNTGELFF. In DNA form, the CDR3 reads TGTGCCAGCGAGCTGGGCGGGAGTAACACCGGGGAGCTGTTTTTT.

This clonotype appeared many times. CDR3 sequence: CASSLPMRTAVGDTDTQYF. Here the CDR3 DNA reads TGTGCCAGCAGCTTGCCGATGAGGACCGCAGTGGGAGACACAGATACGCAGTATTTT. The V and J genes are TRBV28 and TRBJ2-3, with TRBD2 as a possible D gene (5 bases). V gave up 6 bases and J gave up 2 bases, with 27 bases separating them. CDR1 is MDHEN, CDR2 SYDVKM, per germline. The CDR3 contains 19 residues.

There are a few counts of this clonotype. This rearrangement joins TRBV20-1 to TRBJ2-7; no clear D gene. In germline, CDR1 is DFQATT, CDR2 SNEGSKA (reference sequence). V lost 1 base and J lost 2, with 12 bases in between. The CDR3 sequence is 14 residues long. The CDR3 region is CSARVGGPAYEQYF. The CDR3 DNA reads as TGCAGTGCTAGAGTTGGTGGACCAGCCTACGAGCAGTACTTC.

This clonotype was detected a few times. V is TRBV7-9 and J is TRBJ2-7; D remains unclear. V was shortened by 2 bases and J by 0 bases, with 14 bases between the two germline ends. The CDR3 is 16 amino acids. CDR1 is SEHNR and CDR2 is FQNEAQ in the germline V gene (reference sequence). CDR3 DNA: TGTGCCAGCAGCTTACGGACGGACCGTAGCTCCTACGAGCAGTACTTC. Its translation: CASSLRTDRSSYEQYF.

This clonotype was seen a few times. The V gene is TRBV6-6, the J gene TRBJ2-1, with TRBD2 matching 7 bases. Germline-derived CDR1 and CDR2 are MNHNY and SVGAGI (reference sequence). This CDR3 region has 16 residues. V was clipped by 0 bases and J by 5 bases; unmatched bases: 7. The CDR3 reads CASSYSPAGVDNEQFF. The CDR3 DNA is TGTGCCAGCAGTTACTCGCCGGCGGGAGTGGACAATGAGCAGTTCTTC.